A selection of T cell receptor beta chains follows, all from one sample in a study of T cells after yellow fever vaccination. One entry per CDR3 protein, called by TCRdb with MiXCR from the 5' RACE reads. The data show 1,200 or so distinct CDR3 sequences, around 61% seen once. The sequencing here drew on PBMCs, either bulk or a sorted T-cell subset (CD4+, CD8+, memory, or dextramer-sorted; not recorded which), taken on the day of the yellow fever booster vaccination. These receptors all stem from a man younger than 35 who received the YFV17D yellow fever vaccine. Each CDR3 is given with its conserved first and last residue. Each record gives: V gene, clone size, D gene, J gene, CDR3 protein, CDR3 DNA. The D gene is left open where the match is weak. Clone size is shown for a subset of rows, as once, few, many or a class of expanded clone.

>TRBV5-1|NA|TRBD1|TRBJ2-1
CASSLAGTGVSEQFF
TGCGCCAGCAGCTTGGCCGGGACAGGGGTTAGTGAGCAGTTCTTC
>TRBV27|NA|NA|TRBJ2-7
CASSLRQSSYEQYF
TGTGCCAGCAGTTTGAGGCAGAGCTCCTACGAGCAGTACTTC
>TRBV20-1|NA|NA|TRBJ1-2
CSARVSRRFYGYTF
TGCAGTGCTAGAGTGAGTAGAAGATTTTATGGCTACACCTTC
>TRBV12-3/TRBV12-4|medium-sized|TRBD2|TRBJ2-2
CASSSKRGAYTGELFF
TGTGCCAGCAGTAGCAAGCGGGGGGCCTACACCGGGGAGCTGTTTTTT
>TRBV29-1|medium-sized|NA|TRBJ1-2
CSVDIESYGYTF
TGCAGCGTTGATATAGAGAGCTATGGCTACACCTTC
>TRBV5-1|NA|NA|TRBJ1-1
CASSSLERNTEAFF
TGCGCCAGCAGCTCTCTCGAGAGGAACACTGAAGCTTTCTTT
>TRBV9|NA|NA|TRBJ1-2
CASSVDRANYGYTF
TGTGCCAGCAGCGTAGACAGGGCTAACTATGGCTACACCTTC
>TRBV15|medium-sized|NA|TRBJ2-2
CATSGTGHLNTGELFF
TGTGCCACCAGCGGTACAGGCCACCTCAACACCGGGGAGCTGTTTTTT
>TRBV7-9|NA|TRBD1|TRBJ2-7
CASSLAGTGGYEQYF
TGTGCCAGCAGCTTAGCGGGGACAGGGGGATACGAGCAGTACTTC
>TRBV27|few|TRBD1|TRBJ2-3
CASSLWSARGQVISDTQYF
TGTGCCAGCAGTTTATGGTCGGCTCGGGGACAGGTTATTTCAGATACGCAGTATTTT
>TRBV5-5|NA|NA|TRBJ1-2
CASSLVDRYGYTF
TGTGCCAGCAGCTTGGTGGACAGATATGGCTACACCTTC
>TRBV27|medium-sized|TRBD1|TRBJ1-1
CASSLLTGTALGYTEAFF
TGTGCCAGCAGTTTATTAACCGGGACAGCGCTAGGGTACACTGAAGCTTTCTTT
>TRBV10-3|large|NA|TRBJ1-2
CAIREAGTHGYTF
TGTGCCATCAGGGAGGCGGGGACACATGGCTACACCTTC
>TRBV29-1|once|NA|TRBJ2-1
CSVLPGLASITQFF
TGCAGCGTCCTCCCAGGGCTAGCGTCCATTACCCAGTTCTTC
>TRBV6-5|medium-sized|TRBD1|TRBJ1-1
CASRPWTGRGDTEAFF
TGTGCCAGCAGACCGTGGACAGGGAGGGGGGACACTGAAGCTTTCTTT
>TRBV29-1|NA|TRBD1|TRBJ2-5
CSVKQGYQETQYF
TGCAGCGTGAAACAGGGGTACCAAGAGACCCAGTACTTC
>TRBV5-1|large|NA|TRBJ2-2
CASSPGMNTGELFF
TGCGCCAGCAGCCCAGGAATGAACACCGGGGAGCTGTTTTTT
>TRBV4-3|medium-sized|NA|TRBJ2-6
CASSQGSSPSGANVLTF
TGCGCCAGCAGCCAAGGGTCCAGCCCCTCTGGGGCCAACGTCCTGACTTTC
>TRBV6-2/TRBV6-3|NA|NA|TRBJ2-3
CASSSGGSTDTQYF
TGTGCCAGCAGTTCGGGCGGGAGCACAGATACGCAGTATTTT
>TRBV21-1|NA|NA|TRBJ2-7
CASWFSGTELREQYF
TGTGCCAGCTGGTTTAGTGGGACAGAACTACGAGAGCAGTACTTC
>TRBV11-1|many|NA|TRBJ2-1
CASSPSSDFNNEQFF
TGTGCCAGCAGCCCATCCTCGGACTTCAACAATGAGCAGTTCTTC
>TRBV4-1|NA|TRBD2|TRBJ2-4
CASSQLRLAGGPRVNIQYF
TGCGCCAGCAGCCAACTAAGACTAGCGGGGGGGCCGCGAGTGAACATTCAGTACTTC